Listed below are T cell receptor beta chains from one sample, sequenced in a study of control samples from healthy donors and cancer patients. Assay: immunoSEQ multiplex PCR; the TCRdb copy retains only in-frame clones and omits some. This sample carries fewer than 200,000 clones, just over 90% of them seen once, and the ten largest clones take over 1.1%. The sequenced material came from blood. Receptor source: a man aged 25-45 years in good health. CDR3s include the opening cysteine and the closing phenylalanine or tryptophan. The order of the fields is J gene, clone size, D gene, V gene, CDR3 protein, CDR3 DNA. A D gene is named only where the DNA matches it firmly. Clone size is shown for a subset of rows, as once, few, many or a class of expanded clone.

j_call: TRBJ1-6; clone_size: -; d_call: TRBD1; v_call: TRBV30; cdr3_aa: CAWTLSAGQGARPLHF; cdr3_nt: TGTGCCTGGACCCTTTCCGCGGGACAGGGGGCTCGGCCCCTCCACTTT
j_call: TRBJ2-2; clone_size: -; d_call: -; v_call: TRBV2; cdr3_aa: CASRPQKGELFF; cdr3_nt: TGTGCCAGCAGGCCCCAAAAAGGGGAGCTGTTTTTT
j_call: TRBJ1-5; clone_size: -; d_call: TRBD1; v_call: TRBV5-1; cdr3_aa: CASSLTGVSNQPQHF; cdr3_nt: TGCGCCAGCAGCTTAACAGGGGTTAGCAATCAGCCCCAGCATTTT
j_call: TRBJ2-4; clone_size: -; d_call: -; v_call: TRBV4-2; cdr3_aa: CASSQGGSTLTNF; cdr3_nt: TGTGCCAGCAGCCAAGGAGGGAGCACCCTAACGAACTTC
j_call: TRBJ2-2; clone_size: -; d_call: -; v_call: TRBV19; cdr3_aa: CASSIGQGFAGELFF; cdr3_nt: TGTGCCAGTAGTATCGGCCAGGGGTTTGCCGGGGAGCTGTTTTTT
j_call: TRBJ1-1; clone_size: -; d_call: -; v_call: TRBV5-1; cdr3_aa: CASTLDRYENTEAFF; cdr3_nt: TGCGCCAGCACACTCGACAGGTACGAGAACACTGAAGCTTTCTTT
j_call: TRBJ2-7; clone_size: -; d_call: -; v_call: TRBV4-2; cdr3_aa: CASSGRGYEQYF; cdr3_nt: TGTGCCAGCAGCGGGCGGGGCTACGAGCAGTACTTC
j_call: TRBJ2-5; clone_size: -; d_call: -; v_call: TRBV5-4; cdr3_aa: CASRPQGRRGQETQYF; cdr3_nt: TGTGCCAGCAGGCCTCAAGGGAGGAGGGGGCAAGAGACCCAGTACTTC
j_call: TRBJ2-3; clone_size: -; d_call: -; v_call: TRBV4-3; cdr3_aa: CASSLIFEGATSTDTQYF; cdr3_nt: TGCGCCAGCAGCCTCATCTTCGAGGGAGCTACTAGCACAGATACGCAGTATTTT
j_call: TRBJ1-1; clone_size: -; d_call: -; v_call: TRBV19; cdr3_aa: CASSISGYMNTEAFF; cdr3_nt: TGTGCCAGTAGTATATCGGGATACATGAACACTGAAGCTTTCTTT
j_call: TRBJ2-3; clone_size: -; d_call: TRBD1; v_call: TRBV27; cdr3_aa: CASRRSTGSIASTDTQYF; cdr3_nt: TGTGCCAGCAGGCGGTCGACAGGGTCCATCGCTAGCACAGATACGCAGTATTTT
j_call: TRBJ1-3; clone_size: -; d_call: -; v_call: TRBV5-1; cdr3_aa: CASSLEWAGAGGNTIYF; cdr3_nt: TGCGCCAGCAGCTTGGAATGGGCAGGGGCTGGAGGAAACACCATATATTTT
j_call: TRBJ2-7; clone_size: -; d_call: -; v_call: TRBV18; cdr3_aa: CASSPPNRPYEQYF; cdr3_nt: TGTGCCAGCTCACCACCGAACCGGCCATACGAGCAGTACTTC
j_call: TRBJ2-2; clone_size: -; d_call: TRBD2; v_call: TRBV19; cdr3_aa: CASSIGGRAGGGELFF; cdr3_nt: TGTGCCAGTAGTATCGGCGGGAGGGCGGGAGGCGGGGAGCTGTTTTTT
j_call: TRBJ1-4; clone_size: -; d_call: TRBD1; v_call: TRBV11-1; cdr3_aa: CASSLMDRGQVEKLFF; cdr3_nt: TGTGCCAGCAGCTTAATGGACAGGGGGCAGGTTGAAAAACTGTTTTTT
j_call: TRBJ1-1; clone_size: -; d_call: TRBD1; v_call: TRBV7-2; cdr3_aa: CASSWDSNTEAFF; cdr3_nt: TGTGCCAGCAGCTGGGACAGTAACACTGAAGCTTTCTTT
j_call: TRBJ2-3; clone_size: once; d_call: TRBD2; v_call: TRBV5-1; cdr3_aa: CASGTSGTSGTDTQYF; cdr3_nt: TGCGCCAGCGGTACCTCCGGGACTAGCGGCACAGATACGCAGTATTTT
j_call: TRBJ1-5; clone_size: -; d_call: TRBD1; v_call: TRBV10-3; cdr3_aa: CAISPQGARGNQPQHF; cdr3_nt: TGTGCCATCAGCCCACAGGGGGCCAGGGGCAATCAGCCCCAGCATTTT
j_call: TRBJ2-7; clone_size: -; d_call: TRBD1; v_call: TRBV5-6; cdr3_aa: CASSWRGQGGVQYF; cdr3_nt: TGTGCCAGCAGCTGGAGAGGACAGGGGGGCGTGCAGTACTTC
j_call: TRBJ2-5; clone_size: -; d_call: TRBD2; v_call: TRBV18; cdr3_aa: CASSPWAVGSGNIETQYF; cdr3_nt: TGTGCCAGCTCACCATGGGCGGTCGGAAGCGGGAACATAGAGACCCAGTACTTC
j_call: TRBJ2-3; clone_size: -; d_call: -; v_call: TRBV7-2; cdr3_aa: CASSSRDPTDTQYF; cdr3_nt: TGTGCCAGCAGCTCGAGGGATCCCACAGATACGCAGTATTTT
j_call: TRBJ1-5; clone_size: -; d_call: -; v_call: TRBV15; cdr3_aa: CATSSQRIEHQPQHF; cdr3_nt: TGTGCCACCAGCAGTCAGAGGATAGAGCATCAGCCCCAGCATTTT
j_call: TRBJ2-3; clone_size: -; d_call: -; v_call: TRBV7-6; cdr3_aa: CASSSGPMISGTDTQYF; cdr3_nt: TGTGCCAGCAGCTCCGGACCCATGATCAGCGGCACAGATACGCAGTATTTT
j_call: TRBJ1-6; clone_size: -; d_call: -; v_call: TRBV28; cdr3_aa: CASHIGDNSPLHF; cdr3_nt: TGTGCCAGCCACATCGGGGATAATTCACCCCTCCACTTT
j_call: TRBJ2-5; clone_size: -; d_call: -; v_call: TRBV6-5; cdr3_aa: CASSYGPLRETQYF; cdr3_nt: TGTGCCAGCAGTTACGGACCCCTCAGAGAGACCCAGTACTTC
j_call: TRBJ1-2; clone_size: -; d_call: -; v_call: TRBV24-1; cdr3_aa: CATNQIGDSLGGYTF; cdr3_nt: TGTGCCACCAACCAAATCGGGGACTCCCTGGGGGGCTACACCTTC
j_call: TRBJ2-2; clone_size: -; d_call: TRBD2; v_call: TRBV3-1/TRBV3-2; cdr3_aa: CASSQESGGAGGGELFF; cdr3_nt: TGTGCCAGCAGCCAAGAAAGCGGGGGGGCTGGTGGCGGGGAGCTGTTTTTT
j_call: TRBJ1-2; clone_size: -; d_call: -; v_call: TRBV19; cdr3_aa: CASTHLDRSNYGYTF; cdr3_nt: TGTGCCAGTACACACCTGGACAGATCAAACTATGGCTACACCTTC
j_call: TRBJ2-7; clone_size: -; d_call: TRBD2; v_call: TRBV6-5; cdr3_aa: CASRPGLEIEQYF; cdr3_nt: TGTGCCAGCAGGCCGGGACTAGAGATCGAGCAGTACTTC
j_call: TRBJ1-2; clone_size: -; d_call: -; v_call: TRBV7-2; cdr3_aa: CASSKQGISNYGYTF; cdr3_nt: TGTGCCAGCAGCAAACAAGGAATATCTAACTATGGCTACACCTTC
j_call: TRBJ2-3; clone_size: once; d_call: TRBD2; v_call: TRBV30; cdr3_aa: CAWSELAGEDTQYF; cdr3_nt: TGTGCCTGGAGTGAGCTAGCGGGAGAAGATACGCAGTATTTT
j_call: TRBJ2-3; clone_size: -; d_call: -; v_call: TRBV24-1; cdr3_aa: CATSDQGPSTDTQYF; cdr3_nt: TGTGCCACCAGTGATCAGGGACCCAGCACAGATACGCAGTATTTT
j_call: TRBJ2-7; clone_size: -; d_call: -; v_call: TRBV30; cdr3_aa: CAWSMGGIAYEQYF; cdr3_nt: TGTGCCTGGAGTATGGGCGGGATTGCCTACGAGCAGTACTTC